This T cell receptor beta chain was observed in a study of T cell responses to AZD1222 COVID-19 vaccine. Study outcomes and limitations: Donor demographics were predominantly white British with a female majority; clonal diversity may be underestimated. Spike-spanning, vaccine-associated CD4 TCRs were dominant at 160-218 and 743-854. Unmutated regions of variants are reportedly targeted by nearly half of spike-specific TCRs. Only five or six individuals given AZD1222 were seropositive at baseline.

The CDR3 is 15 residues long. Germline trimming cut 8 bases from V and 6 bases from J; bases unmatched to any gene: 11. Germline CDR1 MNHEY, CDR2 SVGAGI. Here immunoSEQ multiplex PCR was the method, and the copy in TCRdb shows in-frame clones only, minus some. The sample holds more than 85,000 clones, about four fifths seen once. A word on this clone: Its antigen is unidentified.

This sequence originates from an adult in good health. V is TRBV6-5 and J is TRBJ2-1, with 9 bases matching TRBD1. The sample was peripheral blood, taken on day 0 of AZD1222 vaccination. CDR3 sequence reads: CASAGDRVDSNEQFF. In nucleotides, the CDR3 is TGTGCCAGCGCGGGGGACAGGGTAGACAGCAATGAGCAGTTCTTC.